This T cell receptor beta chain was identified in a study of cytomegalovirus exposure and HLA in healthy donors (dated by TCRdb to between 2016 and 2019). The study in broad terms: According to a later analysis, one platform produced both the 110 or so validation repertoires and the roughly 650 repertoires of the first cohort. The study aimed to test whether signatures of past pathogen exposure could be identified by cataloging public T cell receptors. A separate validation cohort of 100 to 150 different subjects was used in addition to the roughly 670-subject first cohort. The study combined high-throughput TCR immunosequencing, statistical association of individual TCRs with disease status, and machine learning to predict cytomegalovirus infection status. Paper-wide results and their limitations: A later analysis found that TCRs clustered in the first cohort also tended to co-occur in the roughly 110 validation repertoires, with 94% of cluster scores above 0. In both the original and validation cohorts, the classifier was reported to diagnose cytomegalovirus status with high specificity and sensitivity. A few of the identified cytomegalovirus-associated TCR beta chains were confirmed in vitro to be specific for cytomegalovirus antigens. All 110 or so repertoires were used to score co-occurrence in the validation cohort in a later analysis, because that analysis had no HLA typing for the cohort. Most TCR sequences were observed very rarely across donors, whereas some public TCRs were present in many individuals. In the study, about 150 TCR beta chains were listed as associated with cytomegalovirus. The authors suggested that the approach could potentially be extended to other disease states and immunological phenotypes.

The donors belonged to the validation cohort of around 120 subjects, which was separate from the approximately 700-subject first cohort. Notes on this clone: The antigen it binds to is not known. Base qualities are not provided; no much larger clone lies one nucleotide away.

Library creation used the immunoSEQ multiplex PCR assay. In the paper's pipeline: A statistical classification framework was developed to diagnose cytomegalovirus status using the catalog of TCR beta chain sequences. TCRdb took over this immuneACCESS table, retaining in-frame rearrangements with V and J assigned. Such tables are incomplete; in checked studies, under half of the missing clones stem from an unresolved V gene, and the remainder is unexplained. V and J calls and clone size are given by that table; D and trimming were obtained from the DNA. For this sample there are tens of thousands of clones; just over 90% appear just once. The ten largest clones represent around 1.1% of the sample. CDR3 length: 15 amino acids, cysteine to phenylalanine. This entry keeps only the CDR3 DNA: 45 bases, framed from base 1. Per the germline V gene (reference sequence), SEHNR is the CDR1 and FQNEAQ is the CDR2. V loses 4 bases, J loses 5 bases, and the germline ends lie 16 bases apart.

This receptor chain uses TRBV7-9 and TRBJ2-3; TRBD2 is possibly the D segment (6 matching bases). Source material: PBMCs. This receptor was obtained from a man aged 18 to 30 in good health and CMV-seronegative. This receptor carries the CDR3 CASSSREPNLDTQYF. The nucleotide sequence reads TGTGCCAGCAGCTCCCGGGAGCCAAACTTAGATACGCAGTATTTT.